The 20 T cell receptor beta chains reported below all come from one sample, sequenced in a study of cytotoxic CD8 clonotypes in ibrutinib-treated CLL. The assay was immunoSEQ multiplex PCR, and TCRdb's table has in-frame clones only and misses some. The table shows 30,000 to 50,000 clones, with 65% to 70% occurring only once. The sequencing used PBMCs, collected at disease progression, from a patient treated with ibrutinib. The receptors here all came from a human donor with chronic lymphocytic leukemia.

The CDR3 DNA follows: TGCGCCAGCAGCCAAGTGGTTGTAGCGGGAGGTTGGTTCTTC. This codes for CASSQVVVAGGWFF. The chain has TRBV4-1 and TRBJ2-1; 10 bases align to TRBD2. J gave up 15 bases and V 1 base, and 9 bases lay outside the gene matches. CDR1 is MGHRA, CDR2 YSYEKL, per germline. CDR3 length: 14 residues.

Sample share makes this clone medium-sized. This chain joins TRBV7-2 and TRBJ1-2; TRBD1 might be the D (5 bases). From germline, CDR1 is SGHTA and CDR2 FQGNSA. CDR3 length equals 12 residues. V lost 4 bases and J lost 5, with 8 bases in between. CDR3 sequence: CASSSGRYGYTF. Written as DNA, the CDR3 is TGTGCCAGCAGCTCAGGGCGGTATGGCTACACCTTC.

This clone was recorded a few times. The V call is TRBV5-8, the J call TRBJ1-2, with 10 bases aligning to TRBD1. CDR1 and CDR2 from the germline V gene are SGHTS and YDEGEE. The V and J ends lost 3 bases and 0 bases, in that order; junction bases with no gene match: 5. The CDR3 loop spans 16 amino acids. This chain's CDR3 is CASSSTGQGANYGYTF. CDR3 nucleotides: TGTGCCAGCAGCTCGACTGGACAGGGGGCTAACTATGGCTACACCTTC.

This chain joins TRBV19 and TRBJ1-1; a weak D match, TRBD1 (5 bases). Germline V CDR1 and CDR2: LNHDA, SQIVND (reference sequence). The length of the CDR3 is 13 residues. The V gene lost 5 bases and the J gene lost 3 bases, with 10 bases spanning the gap. The CDR3, as DNA: TGTGCCAGTAGTCGCAGGGAGGACACTGAAGCTTTCTTT. This sequence encodes CASSRREDTEAFF.

The V gene is TRBV11-2, the J gene TRBJ2-1; 11 nucleotides align to TRBD2. Germline CDR1 reads SGHAT; CDR2 reads FQNNGV. This CDR3 has 15 residues. J lost 4 bases, V lost 6 bases, and 5 bases had no gene match. The CDR3 sequence: CASRTGTSGYNEQFF. DNA for the CDR3: TGTGCCAGCAGAACCGGGACTAGCGGATACAATGAGCAGTTCTTC.

The chain's CDR3 is CASSYGGQGGNQPQHF. The CDR3, as DNA: TGTGCCAGCAGTTACGGAGGACAGGGTGGTAATCAGCCCCAGCATTTT. The chain couples TRBV6-6 to TRBJ1-5; 8 bases align to TRBD1. This CDR3 spans 16 amino acids. V was clipped by 2 bases and J by 4 bases; unmatched bases: 7. CDR1 and CDR2 from the germline V gene are MNHNY and SVGAGI (reference sequence).

To note about this clone: At the DNA level, this CDR3 is encoded by other sequences in the same sample as well. This chain links TRBV30 with TRBJ2-5; D remains ambiguous. CDR3 length: 11 amino acids. Per germline, CDR1 GTSNPN and CDR2 SVGIG (reference sequence). V shed 0 bases and J shed 4 bases, with 3 bases lying between them. The CDR3 coding sequence is TGTGCCTGGAGTGTAGGAGAGACCCAGTACTTC. Translation: CAWSVGETQYF.

The chain has TRBV5-4 and TRBJ2-1; 9 bases are a match to TRBD2. Germline-derived CDR1 and CDR2 are SGHNT and YYREEE (reference sequence). The ends lost 1 base at V and 0 bases at J; junction bases unmatched: 2. This CDR3 has 16 amino acids. The CDR3 here is CASSLNSGSSYNEQFF. The CDR3 nucleotides are TGTGCCAGCAGCTTGAATAGCGGGAGCTCCTACAATGAGCAGTTCTTC.

This rearrangement joins TRBV9 to TRBJ2-1, with 10 nucleotides matching TRBD2. CDR3 size: 18 residues. Per the germline V gene, CDR1 is SGDLS and CDR2 is YYNGEE. Trimming at V came to 0 bases and at J to 7 bases, leaving 13 bases not matched to a gene. This chain's CDR3 is CASSVGLAGDRLENEQFF. The CDR3 DNA is TGTGCCAGCAGCGTAGGGCTAGCGGGAGATCGCTTGGAAAATGAGCAGTTCTTC.

The J gene is TRBJ1-2, the V gene TRBV19; possible D gene TRBD1, 5 bases. This CDR3 comprises 14 residues. Germline V gene sequence: CDR1 LNHDA, CDR2 SQIVND (reference sequence). The V and J ends lost 6 bases and 8 bases respectively, with 19 bases between them. CDR3 nucleotides: TGTGCCAGTAGCAAAGGGCAGGGCCGGGGCGGCTACACCTTC. Its protein is CASSKGQGRGGYTF.

This rearrangement joins TRBV15 to TRBJ1-5; 10 positions agree with TRBD1. V dropped 3 bases and J dropped 7; count of bases not matched to a gene: 9. The CDR3 is 16 residues long. Germline CDR1 and CDR2: LNHNV and YYDKDF (reference sequence). This CDR3 is CATSRLSTGGGQPQHF. The CDR3 DNA sequence: TGTGCCACCAGCAGGTTATCGACAGGGGGCGGGCAGCCCCAGCATTTT.

This sequence joins TRBV29-1 and TRBJ1-1, with TRBD1 as a possible D gene (5 bases). The CDR3 is made up of 10 amino acids. Per the germline V gene, CDR1 is SQVTM and CDR2 is ANQGSEA. V was clipped by 6 bases and J by 5 bases, with 7 bases between them. The CDR3 coding sequence is TGCAGCGTGGGGGGGACTGAAGCTTTCTTT. Translating gives CSVGGTEAFF.

As DNA, the CDR3 is TGTGCCAGCAGCCTGGGACTACCCGGGAGTGGAGGGGAGCAGTTCTTC. Its translation is CASSLGLPGSGGEQFF. This rearrangement joins TRBV11-1 to TRBJ2-1; the match to TRBD2 covers 7 bases. CDR1 and CDR2 (germline): SGHAT, FQDESV (reference sequence). Trimming removed 5 bases from V and 10 bases from J; junction bases left unmatched: 17. CDR3 size: 16 residues.

This clone has more than one count but fewer than ten. J is TRBJ2-1 and V is TRBV4-1; D gene uncertain. Germline V gene sequence: CDR1 MGHRA, CDR2 YSYEKL. V was pared by 4 bases and J by 5 bases, with 9 bases between. The CDR3 is made up of 13 amino acids. DNA for the CDR3: TGCGCCAGCAGCCCCCTCGGCCACAATGAGCAGTTCTTC. It specifies CASSPLGHNEQFF.

Concerning this clone itself: The same CDR3 also results from other DNA sequences found in this sample. The rearrangement joins TRBV18 to TRBJ2-2; 7 nucleotides agree with TRBD1. The CDR3 runs to 15 residues. The J segment lost 2 bases and the V segment lost 6 bases, leaving 6 bases of the junction unmatched. The V gene's germline CDR1 is KGHSH and CDR2 LQKENI. DNA for the CDR3: TGTGCCAGCTCGCCGGACAGGACCAACACCGGGGAGCTGTTTTTT. This gives the protein CASSPDRTNTGELFF.

A few counts support this clone. The rearrangement uses TRBV10-3 and TRBJ2-1; 11 bases match TRBD2. The V gene end was trimmed by 6 bases and the J gene end by 8 bases; junction bases not matched to a gene: 9. This CDR3 contains 15 residues. Germline V gene data show CDR1 as ENHRY and CDR2 as SYGVKD. Here the CDR3 reads CAISPGLAGGDEQFF. Here the CDR3 DNA reads TGTGCCATCAGCCCCGGACTAGCGGGTGGAGATGAGCAGTTCTTC.

The chain recombines TRBV21-1 with TRBJ2-5; the table calls TRBD1, which could not be checked here. TRBV21-1 is recorded as a pseudogene. This CDR3 contains 15 residues. The CDR3: CASSKLQGYQETQYF. CDR3 nucleotides: TGTGCCAGCAGCAAACTACAGGGGTACCAAGAGACCCAGTACTTC.

The chain carries TRBV5-5 and TRBJ2-7; 11 bases map to TRBD2. The J segment lost 3 bases and the V segment lost 5 bases, leaving 4 bases of the junction unmatched. Looked up from germline, CDR1 is SGHKS and CDR2 is YYEKEE (reference sequence). The CDR3 consists of 14 residues. In DNA form, the CDR3 reads TGTGCCAGCAGATCGGGACTAGCGGACTACGAGCAGTACTTC. Translated, it gives CASRSGLADYEQYF.

This clone was observed a handful of times. The V and J genes are TRBV18 and TRBJ1-5; D gene uncertain. The CDR3 covers 14 residues. Trimming took off 6 bases at V and 7 bases at J, with 16 bases between the two ends. Germline CDR1 KGHSH, CDR2 LQKENI. CDR3 amino acids: CASSSGRESQPQHF. CDR3 in DNA: TGTGCCAGCTCTAGTGGGAGGGAGAGCCAGCCCCAGCATTTT.

This clone came up once. This sequence joins TRBV5-4 and TRBJ2-7; 10 positions agree with TRBD2. Germline assignment: CDR1 SGHNT and CDR2 YYREEE (reference sequence). CDR3 length equals 15 residues. The V and J ends lost 2 bases and 2 bases, in that order; junction bases with no gene match: 4. CDR3 in DNA: TGTGCCAGCAGCTTTGCAGCGGGAGGGCCCTACGAGCAGTACTTC. As protein: CASSFAAGGPYEQYF.